This T cell receptor (beta chain) is from a study of tumor-infiltrating lymphocytes in primary liver carcinoma (dated by TCRdb to between 2016 and 2019). As for the study more broadly: Hepatocellular carcinoma (four) or combined HCC and intrahepatic cholangiocarcinoma (one) was present in the five patients, who were three men and two women aged 30 to 69 years. The five patients had tumors of stage T1-T3 N0M0, with maximum diameters ranging from roughly 4.2 to 11 cm. Roughly 3.65 to 8 million productive TCRbeta reads were obtained per sample, and no significant difference in read depth was found between tissue types. Repertoires from technical replicates were highly reproducible, with mean shared-clone rates roughly 0.9 and correlation coefficients above 0.98. TCRbeta repertoire sequencing, expression microarrays and whole-exome sequencing were combined in the study across five regions of each liver tumor, with adjacent normal tissue and blood also included. TCRbeta repertoire sequencing covered 35 or so specimens from 5 patients: 25 or so tumor regions, 5 adjacent noncancerous liver tissues and 5 peripheral blood samples.

Its CDR3 holds 19 amino acids, cysteine through phenylalanine. Left in the record is the CDR3 DNA by itself, 57 bases read in frame from the first base. CDR1 and CDR2 were assigned from the germline V gene (reference sequence) as SGHAT and FQDESV. TCRbeta-specific cDNA was reverse-transcribed from roughly 500 ng total RNA using a constant-region primer and ProtoScript II reverse transcriptase. TCRbeta libraries were built with three nested multiplex PCR rounds, a slightly modified ARM-PCR procedure. Each of the first two PCR rounds ran for nine to ten cycles and used multiplex TRBV1-TRBV30 forward primers together with a Cbeta reverse primer. Sample barcodes and Illumina adapters were added in a final 25-cycle PCR with Deep VentR polymerase. Amplicons of 200-500 bp were gel-purified with a QIAquick gel extraction kit before sequencing. TCRbeta amplicons were sequenced on an Illumina HiSeq 2500 with 250-bp paired-end reads. The authors' pipeline ran thus. Trimmomatic v0.33 was used to quality-trim the reads, and FLASH v1.2.11 was used to merge paired reads so that full CDR3 sequences could be recovered. V, D and J germline segments were assigned to the rearranged TCRbeta sequences by MiGEC v1.2.1b. Clonotype statistics, along with Shannon-Wiener diversity indices, were calculated using VDJtools v1.0.0. Except for diversity analysis, only the 250 most abundant clonotypes of each sample were used in subsequent analyses to reduce sampling bias. The public sequencing data were trimmed at Q25 with fastp and processed into clonotypes with MiXCR by TCRdb, which kept only in-frame beta chains. Every distinct CDR3 protein forms one entry, paired with its most common genes and DNA. TCRdb, rather than the study authors, made the V and J calls. The sample contains approximately 92,000 distinct CDR3 sequences, less than 75% of them found a single time. The leading ten clones occupy approximately 30% of the sample.

What the research found in general, with its limitations: The top 250 clones accounted for a significantly greater share of the repertoire in tumors than in blood (p = 0.039). Only the TCR beta chain was sequenced, which likely underestimates true repertoire diversity because unpaired alpha chains were not captured. Repertoire overlap was found to be higher between tumor regions (mean approximately 35%) than between tumor-adjacent (roughly 17%) or tumor-blood (around 15%) pairs, consistent with antigen-driven expansion. The study included only a few patients, and the authors note findings should be validated in a larger study. Since the samples were bulk and unsorted, there was no way to compare CD4+ and CD8+ T cell repertoires.

Total RNA and DNA were co-extracted without cell sorting from approximately 22-30 mg of bulk tissue using the AllPrep DNA/RNA mini kit. Between late 2015 and 2016, roughly five patients in China with histopathologically diagnosed primary liver carcinoma had surgical resection. Patients had chronic HBV infection and were treatment-naive at sampling. Fresh tumor and adjacent tissue pieces were bisected, with one half stored in RNAlater at -80 degrees C and the other half sent for histology. About this clonotype itself: The specificity of this receptor is unknown. Sequence at one end of the junction differs from germline and may be a read error.

The clonotype was recovered from a man between 40 and 49 years old with primary liver carcinoma and hepatitis B virus infection. The V and J segments used are TRBV11-1 and TRBJ2-5, with a tentative D gene TRBD2 over 5 matching bases. Material for sequencing was tumor-adjacent normal liver tissue. The DNA sequence is as follows: TGTGCCAGCAGCCCACCCCCGGAGGTCAGGAAGGACTTCCGAGAGACCAAGTACTTC. Its translation reads: CASSPPPEVRKDFRETKYF.